Below, 27 T cell receptor beta chains from the same sample are listed, as sequenced in a study of T cells after somatic rescue of genetic block. Clones were sequenced by immunoSEQ multiplex PCR, and TCRdb holds only the in-frame ones, with some missing. The data contain 14,000 to 15,000 clones, around 70% of them singletons. The sequenced sample consisted of peripheral blood mononuclear cells (PBMCs). The receptors come from a boy under 18.

This sequence joins TRBV7-6 and TRBJ2-2; weak D call: TRBD2 (5 bases). The CDR3 length is 12 residues. V was clipped by 5 bases and J by 5 bases, with 6 bases between them. CDR1 is SGHVS and CDR2 is FNYEAQ in the germline V gene. The CDR3: CASSRGTGELFF. The CDR3 bases are TGTGCCAGCAGCCGGGGTACCGGGGAGCTGTTTTTT.

V gene TRBV29-1 combines with J gene TRBJ1-2; perhaps TRBD1 as D (5 bases). Germline loops: CDR1 SQVTM, CDR2 ANQGSEA. With 5 bases removed from V and 2 bases from J, the gap between germline ends came to 12 bases. The CDR3 spans 13 residues. The CDR3 is CSVSGLLNYGYTF. The CDR3 nucleotides read TGCAGCGTTTCGGGACTCCTAAACTATGGCTACACCTTC.

The chain joins TRBV5-1 to TRBJ2-7; TRBD2 is a possible D gene (5 bases). Germline V gene sequence: CDR1 SGHRS, CDR2 YFSETQ. The CDR3 covers 15 residues. Trimming took off 0 bases at V and 4 bases at J, with 14 bases between the two ends. In DNA form, the CDR3 reads TGCGCCAGCAGCTTGGCCCAAGCCGGGGTATACGAGCAGTACTTC. This translates into CASSLAQAGVYEQYF.

This clone is termed medium-sized (0.01 to 0.1%). The V call is TRBV10-3, the J call TRBJ2-7; D call uncertain. The CDR3 covers 12 residues. CDR1 and CDR2 from the germline V gene are ENHRY and SYGVKD. The ends were cut back, 2 bases at V and 6 bases at J, with 8 bases in the middle. CDR3 loop: CAISEGGPEQYF. The CDR3 DNA reads TGTGCCATCAGTGAGGGCGGTCCCGAGCAGTACTTC.

V gene TRBV28 combines with J gene TRBJ1-5; D gene ambiguous. Trimming took 3 bases from V and 4 from J, leaving 13 bases between them. The CDR3 covers 15 residues. Per germline, CDR1 MDHEN and CDR2 SYDVKM. The CDR3 loop is CASSFWNSLNQPQHF. CDR3 nucleotides: TGTGCCAGCAGTTTCTGGAACAGCTTAAATCAGCCCCAGCATTTT.

The CDR3 is CAWNPEGRATYNSPLHF. DNA of the CDR3: TGTGCCTGGAACCCTGAGGGCAGGGCCACCTATAATTCACCCCTCCACTTT. The chain employs TRBV30 and TRBJ1-6; possibly TRBD1 for D (5 bases). Germline V gives CDR1 GTSNPN, CDR2 SVGIG (reference sequence). Trimming left V 4 bases short and J 2 bases short, with 18 bases between. The CDR3 length is 17 residues.

V is TRBV7-5 and J is TRBJ2-6; the table gives TRBD1 as D, unverified against the DNA. TRBV7-5 is shown as a pseudogene. The CDR3 covers 16 residues. This CDR3 is CARKSRRQSRANVLTF. CDR3 bases: TGTGCCAGAAAGTCACGTAGACAAAGTCGGGCCAACGTCCTGACTTTC.

This clone was counted only a few times. The chain has TRBV18 and TRBJ2-7, with D possibly TRBD2 on 6 matching bases. Germline CDR1 KGHSH, CDR2 LQKENI. This CDR3 is built from 14 residues. The V end was cut by 1 base, the J end by 0 bases, with 7 bases between. CDR3 sequence (DNA): TGTGCCAGCTCACCACTGCGGGACTCCTACGAGCAGTACTTC. It yields the protein CASSPLRDSYEQYF. Using reference TRBV18 and TRBJ2-7 for the parts outside the CDR3, the full variable domain is NAGVMQNPRHLVRRRGQEARLRCSPMKGHSHVYWYRQLPEEGLKFMVYLQKENIIDESGMPKERFSAEFPKEGPSILRIQQVVRGDSAAYFCASSPLRDSYEQYFGPGTRLTVT.

CDR3 nucleotide sequence: TGTGCCAGCAGTGAGTATTCCCCCACAGAACCACCCACCGGGGAGCTGTTTTTT. Translation gives CASSEYSPTEPPTGELFF. The chain recombines TRBV25-1 with TRBJ2-2; D is ambiguous. V lost 3 bases, J lost 4 bases, and 21 bases lay in between. The germline V gene has CDR1 MGHDK and CDR2 SYGVNS. This CDR3 is 18 amino acids long.

This clone has just one count. The chain is built from TRBV11-2 and TRBJ1-2; weak D call: TRBD1 (5 bases). V lost 3 bases, J lost 5 bases, and 10 bases lay in between. Germline assignment: CDR1 SGHAT and CDR2 FQNNGV. The CDR3 consists of 13 residues. CDR3 loop: CASSFDSIYGYTF. DNA for the CDR3: TGTGCCAGCAGCTTTGACAGTATTTATGGCTACACCTTC.

The J gene is TRBJ2-3, the V gene TRBV28; TRBD2 matches 8 bases. J lost 2 bases, V lost 5 bases, and 6 bases had no gene match. This CDR3 has 15 residues. Germline V gene lookup returns CDR1 MDHEN and CDR2 SYDVKM. CDR3 sequence reads: CASSPLAVNTDTQYF. The CDR3 DNA follows: TGTGCCAGCAGTCCACTAGCGGTTAACACAGATACGCAGTATTTT.

By proportion, this clone is medium-sized. J is TRBJ2-4 and V is TRBV10-2; 8 bases map to TRBD1. Germline CDR1 reads WSHSY; CDR2 reads SAAADI. J lost 0 bases, V lost 7 bases, and 2 bases had no gene match. The CDR3 totals 14 residues. CDR3: CASMDRVAKNIQYF. CDR3 bases: TGCGCCAGCATGGACAGGGTAGCCAAAAACATTCAGTACTTC.

CDR3 sequence reads: CASSVGLIQETQYF. CDR3 sequence (DNA): TGTGCCAGCAGCGTAGGACTGATCCAAGAGACCCAGTACTTC. The gene calls are TRBV9 and TRBJ2-5, with no clear D. CDR3 length: 14 amino acids. CDR1 and CDR2 (germline): SGDLS, YYNGEE. V lost 0 bases, J lost 1 base, and 7 bases lay in between.

The chain is built from TRBV2 and TRBJ2-3; D unresolved. The germline CDR1 and CDR2 sequences are SNHLY and FYNNEI. This CDR3 is 13 amino acids long. Trimming pared 3 bases from V and 7 bases from J, leaving 11 bases between. The DNA of the CDR3 is TGTGCCAGCAGTGAGTTCTCCGTTAATACGCAGTATTTT. It is translated as CASSEFSVNTQYF.

The rearrangement joins TRBV18 to TRBJ2-5; the D gene could be TRBD1 or TRBD2 (6 bases each). Germline CDR1 reads KGHSH; CDR2 reads LQKENI. The CDR3 length is 14 residues. Trimming stripped 1 base from V and 2 bases from J, with 8 bases between. CDR3 residues: CASSPQGGQETQYF. CDR3 nucleotide sequence: TGTGCCAGCTCACCACAGGGGGGACAAGAGACCCAGTACTTC.

The gene calls are TRBV21-1 and TRBJ1-2. TRBV21-1 is a recognized pseudogene. The CDR3 runs to 14 residues. The DNA of the CDR3 is TGTGCCAGCAGCAAAGCGCTGGGACGGAATAGCTACACCTTC. Protein: CASSKALGRNSYTF.

The V and J genes are TRBV19 and TRBJ2-5; the D gene is possibly TRBD2 (6 bases). The length of the CDR3 is 13 residues. Germline CDR1 and CDR2: LNHDA and SQIVND (reference sequence). V lost 8 bases to trimming and J lost 7 bases, with 17 bases between them. Written as DNA, the CDR3 is TGTGCCAGTCGCCCGGCAAACGGGAGGACCCAGTACTTC. This codes for CASRPANGRTQYF.

The chain couples TRBV5-1 to TRBJ2-2, with D tentatively TRBD1 (5 bases). Germline values: CDR1 SGHRS, CDR2 YFSETQ. V lost 1 base to trimming and J lost 3 bases, with 7 bases between them. The CDR3 sequence is 14 residues long. The CDR3 loop is CASSLIGDTGELFF. CDR3 DNA sequence: TGCGCCAGCAGCTTGATAGGGGACACCGGGGAGCTGTTTTTT. Filled out from reference TRBV5-1 and TRBJ2-2, the complete variable domain reads KAGVTQTPRYLIKTRGQQVTLSCSPISGHRSVSWYQQTPGQGLQFLFEYFSETQRNKGNFPGRFSGRQFSNSRSEMNVSTLELGDSALYLCASSLIGDTGELFFGEGSRLTVL.

The CDR3 loop is CASSLKPDPVVTQYF. The DNA for the CDR3 is TGTGCCAGCAGCTTGAAACCGGACCCCGTGGTGACCCAGTACTTC. The rearrangement uses TRBV5-4 and TRBJ2-5; no firm D call. The germline CDR1 and CDR2 sequences are SGHNT and YYREEE (reference sequence). The CDR3 runs 15 residues. V gave up 1 base and J gave up 7 bases, with 17 bases separating them.

This chain joins TRBV7-9 and TRBJ1-1; D is possibly TRBD1 (5 bases). The CDR3 has 13 amino acids. The V gene lost 5 bases and the J gene lost 3 bases, with 10 bases spanning the gap. Germline V CDR1 and CDR2: SEHNR, FQNEAQ (reference sequence). The CDR3, as DNA: TGTGCCAGCAGCAAGCAGGGTTACACTGAAGCTTTCTTT. This sequence encodes CASSKQGYTEAFF.

V is TRBV5-5 and J is TRBJ2-7; D gene ambiguous. The germline gives CDR1 SGHKS, CDR2 YYEKEE (reference sequence). The CDR3 length is 15 residues. V lost 1 base and J lost 4, with 15 bases in between. DNA of the CDR3: TGTGCCAGCAGCTTGTTGCACAGCGACGTATACGAGCAGTACTTC. Translated: CASSLLHSDVYEQYF.

V and J are TRBV2 and TRBJ2-1, with 7 bases identical to TRBD2. The CDR3 sequence is 15 residues long. From germline, CDR1 is SNHLY and CDR2 FYNNEI. J lost 7 bases, V lost 4 bases, and 10 bases had no gene match. The CDR3 reads CASSVLRRETNEQFF. DNA of the CDR3: TGTGCCAGCAGTGTACTACGGCGGGAGACGAATGAGCAGTTCTTC.

The chain employs TRBV10-3 and TRBJ1-2; 7 bases map to TRBD1. Germline lookup yields CDR1 ENHRY and CDR2 SYGVKD. The CDR3 is 16 amino acids. Trimming took 0 bases from V and 6 from J; bases not matched to a gene: 10. This CDR3 reads CAISESSIRQGNGYTF. The CDR3, as DNA: TGTGCCATCAGTGAGTCGTCGATAAGACAGGGAAATGGCTACACCTTC.

The CDR3 sequence: CASSLGLAGGNEQYF. CDR3 nucleotide sequence: TGTGCCAGCAGCTTGGGACTAGCGGGAGGAAACGAGCAGTACTTC. J is TRBJ2-7 and V is TRBV5-8; 13 positions agree with TRBD2. Germline V gives CDR1 SGHTS, CDR2 YDEGEE. This CDR3 spans 15 amino acids. V shed 0 bases, J shed 5 bases, and the junction held 2 bases outside the gene matches.

The chain recombines TRBV2 with TRBJ2-7; D is perhaps TRBD1 (6 bases). Trimming took off 7 bases at V and 4 bases at J, with 17 bases between the two ends. The germline gives CDR1 SNHLY, CDR2 FYNNEI. The CDR3 is made up of 14 amino acids. CDR3 DNA sequence: TGTGCCAGCACCTGGCAGGGGCTTAAATACGAGCAGTACTTC. This encodes CASTWQGLKYEQYF.

This clone was recorded only once. The V call is TRBV7-9, the J call TRBJ2-1; weak D call: TRBD2 (8 bases). Trimming stripped 5 bases from V and 2 bases from J, with 19 bases between. Germline V gene lookup returns CDR1 SEHNR and CDR2 FQNEAQ (reference sequence). The length of the CDR3 is 17 residues. The CDR3 sequence: CASSIPTGGTAYNEQFF. The CDR3, as DNA: TGTGCCAGCAGCATCCCCACGGGGGGGACAGCCTACAATGAGCAGTTCTTC.

This rearrangement joins TRBV11-2 to TRBJ1-1; D gene uncertain. Germline-derived CDR1 and CDR2 are SGHAT and FQNNGV. The CDR3 consists of 14 residues. V was shortened by 1 base and J by 2 bases, with 8 bases between the two germline ends. CDR3 DNA sequence: TGTGCCAGCAGCTTAGGGGGTTTAAACACTGAAGCTTTCTTT. Encoded protein: CASSLGGLNTEAFF.